The rows below give T cell receptor beta chains drawn from one sample of a study of blood T cell repertoires in COVID-19. TCRdb's table, derived via immunoSEQ multiplex PCR, lists solely in-frame clones and lacks some. The table shows about 51,000 clones, with 75% to 90% occurring only once. The sequenced sample consisted of peripheral blood. The receptors were sampled from a human donor with acute or convalescent COVID-19. The donor label of this sample is uncertain. CDR3s include the opening cysteine and the closing phenylalanine or tryptophan. A D gene is named only where the DNA matches it firmly. Clone size is given for some rows only: seen once, a few or many times, or a class if the clone is expanded.

TRBD1,TRBJ1-6,once,TRBV6-6,TGTGCCAGCAGCAACAGGGGAAGAGATAATTCACCCCTCCACTTT,CASSNRGRDNSPLHF
TRBD2,TRBJ2-3,NA,TRBV4-3,TGCGCCAGCAGCCAAGGCTTTGTGAACGGGAGGATGAGCACAGATACGCAGTATTTT,CASSQGFVNGRMSTDTQYF
TRBD1,TRBJ2-1,few,TRBV9,TGTGCCAGCAGCGTAGAGGGACAGGGATGGAATGAGCAGTTCTTC,CASSVEGQGWNEQFF
TRBD1,TRBJ2-5,few,TRBV3-1/TRBV3-2,TGTGCCAGCAGCCAAAGCGACAGGGGGCGGAGGGTCCAAGAGACCCAGTACTTC,CASSQSDRGRRVQETQYF
NA,TRBJ1-1,few,TRBV19,TGTGCCAGTAGTATTATCGGGGAGAACACTGAAGCTTTCTTT,CASSIIGENTEAFF
NA,TRBJ2-2,NA,TRBV28,TGTGCCAGCAGTTTAAGGGGATACACCGGGGAGCTGTTTTTT,CASSLRGYTGELFF
TRBD2,TRBJ2-5,NA,TRBV2,TGTGCCAGCAGCTGGACTAGGAATGGTCCCCAAGAGACCCAGTACTTC,CASSWTRNGPQETQYF
NA,TRBJ1-1,NA,TRBV10-3,TGTGCCACCGCGGACTTCCCCACTGAAGCTTTCTTT,CATADFPTEAFF
TRBD1,TRBJ1-1,NA,TRBV6-5,TGTGCCAGCAGGCGGACAGGGAACACTGAAGCTTTCTTT,CASRRTGNTEAFF
NA,TRBJ2-2,NA,TRBV7-2,TGTGCCAGCAGCTCCCCGGCAGGGGACACCGGGGAGCTGTTTTTT,CASSSPAGDTGELFF
TRBD2,TRBJ2-5,NA,TRBV5-1,TGCGCCAGCAGCTTGGGGGGCGGGAGGGGAGAGACCCAGTACTTC,CASSLGGGRGETQYF
TRBD1,TRBJ1-3,NA,TRBV6-5,TGTGCCAGCAGAACTGGACAGGGCTCTGGAAACACCATATATTTT,CASRTGQGSGNTIYF
TRBD2,TRBJ2-1,NA,TRBV5-1,TGCGCCAGCACGTCCGGGGACTACGACAATGAGCAGTTCTTC,CASTSGDYDNEQFF
NA,TRBJ1-5,NA,TRBV4-1,TGCGCCAGCAGCGCGGGAAACAATCAGCCCCAGCATTTT,CASSAGNNQPQHF
TRBD1,TRBJ2-3,few,TRBV5-1,TGCGCCAGCAGCTTGGGCCTAGGGGGCGCTAGCACAGATACGCAGTATTTT,CASSLGLGGASTDTQYF
NA,TRBJ1-1,once,TRBV6-2/TRBV6-3,TGTGCCAGCAGGCCTAGGGGGATGGCTGAAGCTTTCTTT,CASRPRGMAEAFF
NA,TRBJ2-4,NA,TRBV24-1,TGTGCCACCAGTGACCCACTCATAACGGGAAACATTCAGTACTTC,CATSDPLITGNIQYF
TRBD1,TRBJ1-1,NA,TRBV2,TGTGCCAGCAGTCAGGACAGGATGAACACTGAAGCTTTCTTT,CASSQDRMNTEAFF
TRBD1,TRBJ1-2,NA,TRBV19,TGTGCCAGTAGGCTACGGGACAGGGACAATGGCTACACCTTC,CASRLRDRDNGYTF
NA,TRBJ1-2,NA,TRBV25-1,TGTGCCAGCAGTGAATATGTTTCGGGGACACTTAACTATGGCTACACCTTC,CASSEYVSGTLNYGYTF
TRBD2,TRBJ2-1,NA,TRBV11-3,TGTGCCAGCAGCTTAGATCCCCAACTAGCGACTGAGCAGTTCTTC,CASSLDPQLATEQFF
TRBD1,TRBJ1-2,NA,TRBV19,TGTGCCAGTACCAAGACAGGGGGCGCGCCTAGAGATGGCTACACCTTC,CASTKTGGAPRDGYTF
TRBD2,TRBJ2-7,NA,TRBV30,TGTGCCTGGAGTGTGCCGTCTAGCGGCGCCTACGAGCAGTACTTC,CAWSVPSSGAYEQYF
TRBD1,TRBJ2-5,NA,TRBV24-1,TGTGCCACCAGTGATACCGGGACAGGGGAGACCCAGTACTTC,CATSDTGTGETQYF
NA,TRBJ1-4,once,TRBV14,TGTGCCAGCAGCCGATCGGGGGGCAGTACTAATGAAAAACTGTTTTTT,CASSRSGGSTNEKLFF
NA,TRBJ2-3,NA,TRBV7-2,TGTGCCAGCAACCTCGTTGGAGGGAGCAACGCAGATACGCAGTATTTT,CASNLVGGSNADTQYF
TRBD2,TRBJ2-1,NA,TRBV29-1,TGCAGCGTTGAAAGGAGCGGGGGGGCGAGAAGGAATGAGCAGTTCTTC,CSVERSGGARRNEQFF
TRBD1,TRBJ1-5,NA,TRBV28,TGTGCCAGCAGTTTGTTCCCCAGAGGGAAAGGACAGGTCAGGGGGTTT,CASSLFPRGKGQVRGF
TRBD1,TRBJ2-7,NA,TRBV4-3,TGCGCCAGCAGCCATTCCGGGACAGGGGACTACGAGCAGTACTTC,CASSHSGTGDYEQYF
TRBD1,TRBJ1-4,NA,TRBV19,TGTGCCAGTACCCCGGACAGGGTTTGGGAAAAACTGTTTTTT,CASTPDRVWEKLFF
NA,TRBJ1-6,NA,TRBV7-9,TGTGCCAGCAGCTTACTAGGAGGGGATTCACCCCTCCACTTT,CASSLLGGDSPLHF
TRBD1,TRBJ1-2,once,TRBV24-1,TGTGCCACCAGTGATACGCGGGACAGATACTACACCTTC,CATSDTRDRYYTF
NA,TRBJ2-7,once,TRBV3-1/TRBV3-2,TGTGCCAGCAGCCAAGGATTTTGGCAGGGAGGGGGGGAGCAGTACTTC,CASSQGFWQGGGEQYF
TRBD1,TRBJ1-5,once,TRBV19,TGTGCCAGTAAGGGACAGGGCAATCAGCCCCAGCATTTT,CASKGQGNQPQHF
NA,TRBJ1-3,NA,TRBV6-2/TRBV6-3,TGTGCCAGCAGTTCCGGTGCCGGGAACACCATATATTTT,CASSSGAGNTIYF
TRBD1,TRBJ1-1,NA,TRBV7-9,TGTGCCAGCAGCTTGGGGTCAGGGGGCAGACAGAACACTGAAGCTTTCTTT,CASSLGSGGRQNTEAFF
TRBD1,TRBJ2-5,NA,TRBV14,TGTGCCAGCAGCCGGCTCAGGGGGCTGTATACAGAGACCCAGTACTTC,CASSRLRGLYTETQYF
TRBD2,TRBJ2-2,NA,TRBV7-8,TGTGCCAGCAGCTTTCTAACTAGCGGAGTTAACACCGGGGAGCTGTTTTTT,CASSFLTSGVNTGELFF
TRBD2,TRBJ2-2,NA,TRBV5-1,TGCGCCAGCAGCTTGAAGGCTAGCGGGAGTCCTGATGGGACCGGGGAGCTGTTTTTT,CASSLKASGSPDGTGELFF
NA,TRBJ2-7,NA,TRBV12-3/TRBV12-4,TGTGCCAGCCGGACGGGATTTGGCGAGCAGTACTTC,CASRTGFGEQYF
NA,TRBJ1-1,NA,TRBV2,TGTGCCAGCAGTGAAGCGAGAGGGTTGAACACTGAAGCTTTCTTT,CASSEARGLNTEAFF
NA,TRBJ2-5,NA,TRBV3-1/TRBV3-2,TGTGCCAGCAGCCATGGACAGTGGGAGACCCAGTACTTC,CASSHGQWETQYF
NA,TRBJ2-7,NA,TRBV21-1,TGTGCCAGCAAATCGGGACAGGGAACTGGAGAGCAGTACTTC,CASKSGQGTGEQYF
NA,TRBJ1-3,NA,TRBV18,TGTGCCAGCTCACCACAAGACAGCTCTGGAAACACCATATATTTT,CASSPQDSSGNTIYF
NA,TRBJ2-5,NA,TRBV2,TGTGCCAGCACTTCGGCGGGGGAGACCCAGTACTTC,CASTSAGETQYF
TRBD1,TRBJ1-2,NA,TRBV7-2,TGTGCCAGCAGCGACGACAGGGTTGGCTACACCTTC,CASSDDRVGYTF
TRBD2,TRBJ2-1,NA,TRBV24-1,TGTGCCACCAGTGATAGTAAGGGACTAGCGGGAGTCAGCTCCTACAATGAGCAGTTCTTC,CATSDSKGLAGVSSYNEQFF
NA,TRBJ2-5,NA,TRBV25-1,TGTGCCAGCAGTATCGGGGATAACCAAGAGACCCAGTACTTC,CASSIGDNQETQYF
TRBD2,TRBJ2-4,NA,TRBV11-3,TGTGCCAGCAGCTTAGAGGGCAAGCGGGATAGGAACATTCAGTACTTC,CASSLEGKRDRNIQYF
NA,TRBJ1-3,NA,TRBV10-1,TGCGCCAGCTCCGAGAGGAACGTAAGCTCTGGAAACACCATATATTTT,CASSERNVSSGNTIYF
NA,TRBJ1-2,NA,TRBV12-3/TRBV12-4,TGTGCCAGCAGTCCTCAGGGTAACTATGGCTACACCTTC,CASSPQGNYGYTF
TRBD1,TRBJ1-6,NA,TRBV11-2,TGTGCCAGCAGCTATGGACAGGGGAGGAATTCACCCCTCCACTTT,CASSYGQGRNSPLHF